This TCR beta chain was recorded in a study of beta chain features in type 1 diabetes. Sequencing targeted expressed TCRB transcripts, as all isolated RNA had been reverse transcribed. Some clones are missing from TCRdb's copy, which holds only in-frame ones; the method was immunoSEQ multiplex PCR. The table includes about 330,000 clones, 11% detected once. Input material: naive CD4+ T cells from blood. The receptor was isolated from a woman aged 30 to 39 in good health.

CDR3 DNA: TGTGCCAGCAGCTCCACAGGGGCGACCTTCTCCTACGAGCAGTACTTC. Translation gives CASSSTGATFSYEQYF. This sequence joins TRBV7-2 and TRBJ2-7; TRBD1 matches 7 bases. Germline trimming cut 4 bases from V and 0 bases from J; bases unmatched to any gene: 9. The CDR3 is 16 residues long. The germline V gene has CDR1 SGHTA and CDR2 FQGNSA.